Listed below are T cell receptor beta chains from one sample, sequenced in a study of blood T cell repertoires in COVID-19. Assay: immunoSEQ multiplex PCR; the TCRdb copy retains only in-frame clones and omits some. This table holds roughly 380,000 clones, less than 90% found once. The sample comprised PBMCs or T cells enriched from blood (not recorded which). Receptors originate from a woman aged 25-40 years who had recovered from COVID-19. Both conserved end residues are part of each CDR3. D genes are given only for firm matches. Not every row has a clone size; where given, it reads once, few, many or a size class.

TRBV10-3	TRBJ2-7	.	TRBD2	TGTGCCATCAGGGGAGGACTAGCCGGCGACGAGCAGTACTTC	CAIRGGLAGDEQYF
TRBV3-1/TRBV3-2	TRBJ2-7	.	.	TGTGCCAGCAGCCCGAGACCGGGATGGGCTGAGTACTTC	CASSPRPGWAEYF
TRBV24-1	TRBJ2-3	.	TRBD1	TGTGCCACCAGTGATGCCGGGACAGGGGTCGATACGCAGTATTTT	CATSDAGTGVDTQYF
TRBV7-8	TRBJ2-7	.	.	TGTGCCAGCAGCCCGGAGGTCTACGAGCAGTACTTC	CASSPEVYEQYF
TRBV7-9	TRBJ2-2	few	.	TGTGCCAGCAGCTTACCCGGGGGGCCTGTCACCGGGGAGCTGTTTTTT	CASSLPGGPVTGELFF
TRBV19	TRBJ1-1	.	TRBD1	TGTGCCAGTAGTGGAACTAACAGGGGACACACTGAAGCTTTCTTT	CASSGTNRGHTEAFF
TRBV4-1	TRBJ1-3	.	.	TGCGCCAGCAGCCAAAATCTTGGAAACACCATATATTTT	CASSQNLGNTIYF
TRBV3-1/TRBV3-2	TRBJ2-1	.	TRBD2	TGTGCCAGCAGCCAAGTAGGACTAGCGGGAGGGCCAGTTAATGAGCAGTTCTTC	CASSQVGLAGGPVNEQFF
TRBV15	TRBJ1-1	.	.	TGTGCCACCAGCAAAACCACAGGGTCGGGCACTGAAGCTTTCTTT	CATSKTTGSGTEAFF
TRBV5-1	TRBJ2-5	.	TRBD2	TGCGCCAGCAGCTCCCGGGGGGGACTAGCGGAGTCCCACCAAGAGACCCAGTACTTC	CASSSRGGLAESHQETQYF
TRBV12-5	TRBJ1-1	few	TRBD1	TGTGCTAGTGTTGGGGGACAGATGAACACTGAAGCTTTCTTT	CASVGGQMNTEAFF
TRBV12-3/TRBV12-4	TRBJ1-2	.	.	TGTGCCAGCCTTAGGGCAGGGAGGGGTGGCTACACCTTC	CASLRAGRGGYTF
TRBV9	TRBJ1-3	.	TRBD1	TGTGCCAGCAGCCCTACGGGACAGGGTGATTCGGAGACCGGAAACACCATATATTTT	CASSPTGQGDSETGNTIYF
TRBV27	TRBJ1-1	.	TRBD1	TGTGCCAGCAGTTCCTATTGGACAGGGAACACTGAAGCTTTCTTT	CASSSYWTGNTEAFF
TRBV28	TRBJ1-4	.	.	TGTGCCAGCAGTTGGCAGGGAACAAATGAAAAACTGTTTTTT	CASSWQGTNEKLFF
TRBV13	TRBJ2-7	.	.	TGTGCCAGCAGCTTATACTACGAGCAGTACTTC	CASSLYYEQYF